A single sample is the source of the 27 T cell receptor beta chains below, sequenced in a study of brain T cells in children with intractable seizures. Measured with immunoSEQ multiplex PCR; TCRdb has only the in-frame clones, and not every one. The table has about 350,000 clones, over 85% seen once. The time point was: blood from clinic visit 5 months post-surgery; TSC patient then seizure free. Sequencing used peripheral blood, obtained 4 to 5 months after surgery. Receptors were obtained from a boy less than two years old with tuberous sclerosis and intractable seizures.

This rearrangement joins TRBV11-2 to TRBJ2-7; D is perhaps TRBD2 (6 bases). There are 14 residues in the CDR3. The germline V gene has CDR1 SGHAT and CDR2 FQNNGV. Deletions cut 5 bases from V and 3 bases from J, with 14 bases between. The CDR3 DNA follows: TGTGCCAGCAGCCCCGTGGAGGGGCTCTACGAGCAGTACTTC. It encodes CASSPVEGLYEQYF.

This clone was detected a few times. This rearrangement joins TRBV24-1 to TRBJ2-1; 8 bases map to TRBD2. CDR3 length: 16 residues. V was clipped by 4 bases and J by 3 bases; unmatched bases: 7. Germline loops: CDR1 KGHDR, CDR2 SFDVKD. CDR3 DNA sequence: TGTGCCACCAGTGAAGCCGCGGGGGGAGGCTACAATGAGCAGTTCTTC. Protein product: CATSEAAGGGYNEQFF.

The rearrangement links TRBV7-9 to TRBJ2-6; TRBD1 aligns across 9 bases. The CDR3 length is 16 residues. With 5 bases clipped from V and 4 bases from J, the junction kept 6 bases outside the gene matches. Germline V gene lookup returns CDR1 SEHNR and CDR2 FQNEAQ (reference sequence). The CDR3 DNA sequence: TGTGCCAGCAGCGGACAGGGGTACCCCGGGGCCAACGTCCTGACTTTC. Translated: CASSGQGYPGANVLTF.

This clone was detected only once. The chain couples TRBV3-1 (or the pseudogene TRBV3-2) to TRBJ1-1; 8 positions match TRBD1. Germline CDR1 LGHDT, CDR2 YNNKEL (reference sequence). J was trimmed by 4 bases and V by 1 base; bases with no gene match: 11. This CDR3 is built from 17 residues. CDR3 nucleotide sequence: TGTGCCAGCAGCCAAGGGTCACAGGGGGGTCTGGGCACTGAAGCTTTCTTT. The encoded protein is CASSQGSQGGLGTEAFF.

The V and J genes are TRBV7-6 and TRBJ2-7; either TRBD1 or TRBD2 may supply D (5 bases each). V was pared by 1 base and J by 3 bases, with 10 bases between. The V gene's germline CDR1 is SGHVS and CDR2 FNYEAQ. The CDR3 spans 14 residues. Here the CDR3 reads CASSLGGAHYEQYF. The DNA for the CDR3 is TGTGCCAGCAGCTTAGGAGGGGCCCACTACGAGCAGTACTTC.

Only one count was recorded for this clone. Other DNA sequences in this specimen translate into the identical CDR3. V and J are TRBV5-1 and TRBJ2-3; 9 nucleotides align to TRBD1. CDR1 is SGHRS and CDR2 is YFSETQ in the germline V gene. V was clipped by 0 bases and J by 3 bases; unmatched bases: 2. The CDR3 totals 15 residues. The CDR3 coding sequence is TGCGCCAGCAGCTTGGCGGGACAGGGTACAGATACGCAGTATTTT. Its translation: CASSLAGQGTDTQYF. The entire variable domain, with the rest obtained from reference TRBV5-1 and TRBJ2-3, is as follows: KAGVTQTPRYLIKTRGQQVTLSCSPISGHRSVSWYQQTPGQGLQFLFEYFSETQRNKGNFPGRFSGRQFSNSRSEMNVSTLELGDSALYLCASSLAGQGTDTQYFGPGTRLTVL.

V usage is TRBV7-9 and J usage is TRBJ2-1; the match to TRBD1 covers 7 bases. Trimming removed 5 bases from V and 2 bases from J; junction bases left unmatched: 9. CDR3 size: 16 residues. Per the germline V gene, CDR1 is SEHNR and CDR2 is FQNEAQ (reference sequence). CDR3 protein: CASSLRQGRTYNEQFF. Here the CDR3 DNA reads TGTGCCAGCAGCCTAAGACAGGGACGAACCTACAATGAGCAGTTCTTC.

The chain employs TRBV2 and TRBJ2-2; TRBD2 agrees at 7 bases. The V gene end was trimmed by 6 bases and the J gene end by 5 bases; junction bases not matched to a gene: 6. This CDR3 is 14 amino acids long. Germline loops: CDR1 SNHLY, CDR2 FYNNEI. This CDR3 is CASRGGSRTGELFF. The DNA of the CDR3 is TGTGCCAGCAGGGGCGGGAGTAGGACCGGGGAGCTGTTTTTT.

J is TRBJ2-7 and V is TRBV6-6, with D perhaps given as TRBD1 or TRBD2 (5 bases each). V dropped 7 bases and J dropped 2 bases, with 12 bases sitting between them. From germline, CDR1 is MNHNY and CDR2 SVGAGI (reference sequence). The CDR3 is 13 residues long. This CDR3 is CASTFLGAYEQYF. The CDR3 region has the DNA TGTGCCAGCACCTTTCTGGGGGCCTACGAGCAGTACTTC.

The chain couples TRBV18 to TRBJ2-7, with 7 bases lining up with TRBD1. Germline V gene data show CDR1 as KGHSH and CDR2 as LQKENI. CDR3 size: 17 residues. J lost 1 base, V lost 5 bases, and 14 bases had no gene match. This CDR3 reads CASSSRQGVPKSYEQYF. CDR3 nucleotides: TGTGCCAGCTCATCTCGACAGGGAGTTCCTAAATCCTACGAGCAGTACTTC. Full variable domain (remainder filled in from reference TRBV18 and TRBJ2-7): NAGVMQNPRHLVRRRGQEARLRCSPMKGHSHVYWYRQLPEEGLKFMVYLQKENIIDESGMPKERFSAEFPKEGPSILRIQQVVRGDSAAYFCASSSRQGVPKSYEQYFGPGTRLTVT.

The V and J genes are TRBV9 and TRBJ1-3; unclear D gene. V was trimmed by 4 bases and J by 0 bases, leaving 11 bases between them. Germline assignment: CDR1 SGDLS and CDR2 YYNGEE. CDR3 length equals 15 residues. The CDR3 region is CASSLYPGSGNTIYF. CDR3 nucleotide sequence: TGTGCCAGCAGCTTATACCCGGGCTCTGGAAACACCATATATTTT. Complete variable domain (other parts from reference TRBV9 and TRBJ1-3): DSGVTQTPKHLITATGQRVTLRCSPRSGDLSVYWYQQSLDQGLQFLIQYYNGEERAKGNILERFSAQQFPDLHSELNLSSLELGDSALYFCASSLYPGSGNTIYFGEGSWLTVV.

For the CDR3, the DNA is TGTGCCAGCAGCCCCAGGATTTTGGAGACCCAGTACTTC. The encoded protein is CASSPRILETQYF. The chain has TRBV7-8 and TRBJ2-5; D ambiguous. V was pared by 5 bases and J by 5 bases, with 12 bases between. Germline CDR1 and CDR2: SGHVS and FQNEAQ. The CDR3 totals 13 residues.

The CDR3 here is CASSELSGVTRGYTF. The CDR3, as DNA: TGCGCCAGCAGCGAGTTGTCTGGGGTTACTCGTGGCTACACCTTC. The chain employs TRBV5-1 and TRBJ1-2, with D hard to call. This CDR3 comprises 15 residues. Germline V gives CDR1 SGHRS, CDR2 YFSETQ. Trimming took off 4 bases at V and 7 bases at J, with 20 bases between the two ends.

Only one count was recorded for this clone. The chain joins TRBV19 to TRBJ2-1; 9 nucleotides agree with TRBD2. The ends lost 5 bases at V and 8 bases at J; junction bases unmatched: 10. This CDR3 comprises 15 residues. The V gene's germline CDR1 is LNHDA and CDR2 SQIVND (reference sequence). The CDR3 loop reads CASSRPRGGIHEQFF. CDR3 coding DNA: TGTGCCAGTAGTCGTCCGCGGGGGGGAATCCATGAGCAGTTCTTC.

This clone was observed once. The rearrangement joins TRBV6-5 to TRBJ1-1; no clear D gene. CDR3 length equals 14 residues. Germline loops: CDR1 MNHEY, CDR2 SVGAGI. The ends were cut back, 2 bases at V and 1 base at J, with 8 bases in the middle. CDR3 in amino acids: CASSYSLRNTEAFF. CDR3 sequence (DNA): TGTGCCAGCAGTTACAGCCTGCGGAACACTGAAGCTTTCTTT.

This chain uses TRBV7-9 with TRBJ1-1; 9 bases map to TRBD1. After removal of 5 bases from V and 5 bases from J, the junction contained 6 bases not matched to a gene. CDR3 length equals 14 residues. Germline loops: CDR1 SEHNR, CDR2 FQNEAQ (reference sequence). CDR3 bases: TGTGCCAGCAGCCTAAGGACAGGGGTAACTGAAGCTTTCTTT. It translates to CASSLRTGVTEAFF.

This clone was counted a few times. The chain has TRBV28 and TRBJ1-2; TRBD1 aligns across 7 bases. The length of the CDR3 is 14 residues. From germline, CDR1 is MDHEN and CDR2 SYDVKM. Losses at the gene ends were 8 bases for V and 4 bases for J; bases not matched to a gene: 10. The CDR3 loop is CASGGGQYTYGYTF. CDR3 nucleotides: TGTGCCAGCGGAGGGGGACAGTACACCTATGGCTACACCTTC.

The chain employs TRBV13 and TRBJ2-7; D not resolved. The V and J ends lost 5 bases and 1 base respectively, with 21 bases between them. The germline gives CDR1 PRHDT, CDR2 FYEKMQ (reference sequence). This CDR3 has 17 amino acids. The CDR3 protein is CASSPNPGWGSSYEQYF. For the CDR3, the DNA is TGTGCCAGCAGCCCCAACCCCGGGTGGGGAAGTTCCTACGAGCAGTACTTC.

The CDR3 is CASSHDRELLHF. The CDR3 nucleotides read TGCGCCAGCAGCCATGACAGGGAACTCCTCCACTTT. The chain recombines TRBV4-1 with TRBJ1-6; 7 positions match TRBD1. The CDR3 is 12 amino acids. The V segment lost 3 bases and the J segment 15 bases; nucleotides outside the gene matches: 5. Germline V CDR1 and CDR2: MGHRA, YSYEKL.

The chain has TRBV6-5 and TRBJ2-3, with D perhaps matching TRBD1 (6 bases). This CDR3 is built from 12 residues. V lost 6 bases and J lost 5, with 9 bases in between. CDR1 MNHEY and CDR2 SVGAGI come from the germline V gene. The CDR3 DNA reads as TGTGCCAGCAGCCTGACAGGAGATACGCAGTATTTT. It translates to CASSLTGDTQYF.

CDR3 in amino acids: CASTARTPTNQPQHF. The CDR3 DNA sequence: TGTGCCAGCACGGCGAGGACACCTACCAATCAGCCCCAGCATTTT. V and J are TRBV6-5 and TRBJ1-5, with D possibly being TRBD1 (5 bases). V lost 7 bases and J lost 3, with 16 bases in between. Germline-derived CDR1 and CDR2 are MNHEY and SVGAGI. The CDR3 loop spans 15 amino acids.

The rearrangement joins TRBV18 to TRBJ1-3; no reliable D call. Germline-derived CDR1 and CDR2 are KGHSH and LQKENI. The V end was cut by 6 bases, the J end by 0 bases, with 12 bases between. This CDR3 has 15 amino acids. The CDR3 DNA sequence: TGTGCCAGCTCGCCTATGGACCTCTCTGGAAACACCATATATTTT. It yields the protein CASSPMDLSGNTIYF.

The chain combines TRBV6-6 with TRBJ1-5; D remains ambiguous. The CDR3 runs 16 residues. Germline V gene lookup returns CDR1 MNHNY and CDR2 SVGAGI (reference sequence). Trimming removed 4 bases from V and 4 bases from J, with 17 bases in between. The CDR3 DNA is TGTGCCAGCAGTTCCGTTGGACCCTTTTGGAATCAGCCCCAGCATTTT. This translates into CASSSVGPFWNQPQHF.

This chain joins TRBV2 and TRBJ1-1, with no clear D. CDR1 SNHLY and CDR2 FYNNEI come from the germline V gene. This CDR3 has 13 residues. Trimming removed 7 bases from V and 3 bases from J, with 12 bases in between. CDR3: CASNGVWDTEAFF. The CDR3 bases are TGTGCCAGCAATGGGGTCTGGGACACTGAAGCTTTCTTT.

The rearrangement uses TRBV5-4 and TRBJ2-7; no clear D. Looked up from germline, CDR1 is SGHNT and CDR2 is YYREEE (reference sequence). Trimming pared 0 bases from V and 5 bases from J, leaving 12 bases between. The CDR3 is 14 residues long. The CDR3 nucleotides are TGTGCCAGCAGCTTGGACGCTACAACTAACGAGCAGTACTTC. This encodes CASSLDATTNEQYF.

The rearrangement uses TRBV29-1 and TRBJ2-2, with D unclear. This CDR3 region has 12 residues. The germline V gene has CDR1 SQVTM and CDR2 ANQGSEA. V was pared by 4 bases and J by 6 bases, with 9 bases between. The CDR3 reads CSVGGPAGELFF. As DNA, the CDR3 is TGCAGCGTTGGTGGCCCGGCCGGGGAGCTGTTTTTT.

The V and J genes are TRBV5-1 and TRBJ2-1; TRBD1 matches at 11 bases. Germline values: CDR1 SGHRS, CDR2 YFSETQ. J lost 7 bases, V lost 2 bases, and 5 bases had no gene match. The CDR3 runs to 15 residues. The CDR3 region is CASSLGQGARNEQFF. The DNA for the CDR3 is TGCGCCAGCAGCTTAGGACAGGGGGCGAGGAATGAGCAGTTCTTC. The entire variable domain, with the rest obtained from reference TRBV5-1 and TRBJ2-1, is as follows: KAGVTQTPRYLIKTRGQQVTLSCSPISGHRSVSWYQQTPGQGLQFLFEYFSETQRNKGNFPGRFSGRQFSNSRSEMNVSTLELGDSALYLCASSLGQGARNEQFFGPGTRLTVL.